This T cell receptor (beta chain) was observed in a study of response to subunit inactivated influenza vaccine. TCRdb independently ran MiXCR on the RT-PCR reads; one entry per CDR3 protein. The sample consists of under 200,000 distinct CDR3 sequences, about 12% of them appearing once. Germline values: CDR1 SQVTM, CDR2 ANQGSEA. The CDR3 runs 16 residues. Trimming took off 2 bases at V and 2 bases at J, with 19 bases between the two ends. This sample was shared with a second study, whose subject was T cells expressing NK-cell markers. That work states: 5'RACE template switching with UMIs produced the TCR beta cDNA. It was from sorted CD3+CD56+NKG2C+, CD3+CD56+NKG2C- and CD3+CD56-NKG2C+ T cells that TCR beta repertoires came. CD8+ T cells in more than five donors included dominant NKG2C+ clonotypes at roughly 1.0-7.5%. These clonotypes additionally ranked first within the CD3+CD56-NKG2C+ fraction of a few donors.

The sequence was obtained from a man aged 45 to 65 who received an inactivated influenza vaccine. Here the sequenced sample was CD8+ T cells sorted from PBMCs, taken approximately 12 days after vaccination. The chain carries TRBV29-1 and TRBJ2-7; possibly TRBD2 for D (6 bases). The CDR3 loop is CSVEISHSGETYEQYF. For the CDR3, the DNA is TGCAGCGTTGAAATTTCCCATAGCGGTGAGACCTACGAGCAGTACTTC.